The clone carrying this T cell receptor (beta chain) was recorded a few times. The data were obtained in a study of read filtering for tumor transcriptome and immune sequencing. Across the study: Revised staging placed under ten patients in R-ISS I, 15 to 20 in II, more than 5 in III. Whole-transcriptome libraries were prepared after DNase treatment. TCR-mapped reads were about 3.5 to 10.27 million with IR-seq versus about 85 to 1273 with RNA-seq.

From approximately 400 ng of RNA, a library with molecular barcoded alpha/delta and beta/gamma adaptors was made. A single record per CDR3 protein comes from TCRdb applying MiXCR to the reads. The data contain 40,000 to 50,000 distinct CDR3 sequences, about an eighth of them singletons. Germline lookup yields CDR1 MNHNY and CDR2 SVGAGI (reference sequence). With 8 bases removed from V and 6 bases from J, the gap between germline ends came to 10 bases. The CDR3 contains 11 residues. The chain uses TRBV6-6 and TRBJ1-1; D is undetermined. Source material: a population of CD138-negative cells sorted from bone marrow. The receptor was derived from a donor over 35 with multiple myeloma. CDR3 sequence reads: CASSAGAEAFF. CDR3 nucleotides: TGTGCCAGCTCAGCCGGCGCTGAAGCTTTCTTT.